This is a list of T cell receptor beta chains from one sample in a study of post-analysis software for immune sequencing data. A single record per CDR3 protein comes from TCRdb applying MiXCR to the PCR reads. The sample includes more than 500,000 distinct CDR3 sequences, 30% to 40% of them seen just once. Material for sequencing was blood. The source is a girl under 18 with multiple sclerosis. Both conserved end residues are part of each CDR3. Each record gives: V gene, clone size, D gene, J gene, CDR3 protein, CDR3 DNA. D genes are given only for firm matches. Rows give clone size only sometimes, using once, few, many, or a class for an expanded clone.

TRBV20-1	-	-	TRBJ2-3	CSARNYGGLQYF	TGCAGTGCTAGAAACTACGGGGGCCTGCAGTATTTT
TRBV20-1	-	-	TRBJ2-3	CSASLYSDTQYF	TGCAGTGCTAGTCTCTACTCAGATACGCAGTATTTT
TRBV14	-	-	TRBJ2-3	CASSQAGNTDTQYF	TGTGCCAGCAGCCAGGCAGGGAACACAGATACGCAGTATTTT
TRBV27	many	TRBD2	TRBJ2-1	CASGGGTRLYNEQFF	TGTGCCAGCGGAGGCGGGACTAGACTCTACAATGAGCAGTTCTTC
TRBV20-1	few	TRBD2	TRBJ2-3	CSARSGRDTQYF	TGCAGTGCCCGTAGCGGGCGGGATACGCAGTATTTT
TRBV7-2	few	TRBD2	TRBJ2-5	CASSLVASGAETQYF	TGTGCCAGCAGCTTAGTTGCTAGCGGGGCAGAGACCCAGTACTTC
TRBV4-1	-	-	TRBJ1-3	CASSLWTRGNTIYF	TGCGCCAGCAGCCTTTGGACCCGAGGAAACACCATATATTTT
TRBV7-2	-	TRBD2	TRBJ2-1	CASSASGTKHEQFF	TGTGCCAGCAGCGCTTCCGGGACTAAGCATGAGCAGTTCTTC
TRBV12-3/TRBV12-4	-	-	TRBJ1-2	CVSSPGQGLGYTF	TGTGTCAGCAGCCCAGGGCAGGGATTGGGCTACACCTTC
TRBV2	-	-	TRBJ2-5	CASKALRRGRETQYF	TGTGCCAGCAAAGCCCTAAGAAGGGGCAGAGAGACCCAGTACTTC
TRBV19	-	-	TRBJ1-5	CASLEGVGSNQPQHF	TGTGCCAGTCTTGAGGGGGTAGGGAGCAATCAGCCCCAGCATTTT
TRBV12-3/TRBV12-4	-	TRBD1	TRBJ1-1	CASSRDRAGPEAFF	TGTGCCAGCAGCCGGGACAGGGCCGGCCCTGAAGCTTTCTTT
TRBV7-9	-	-	TRBJ2-5	CASSSNKLVRETQYF	TGTGCCAGCAGCTCCAACAAGCTAGTTCGGGAGACCCAGTACTTC
TRBV5-1	few	TRBD1	TRBJ1-2	CASRVGDRNYGYTF	TGCGCCAGCAGGGTGGGGGACAGGAACTATGGCTACACCTTC
TRBV12-3/TRBV12-4	-	-	TRBJ2-1	CGSSLPNEQFF	TGTGGCAGCAGTTTGCCGAATGAGCAGTTCTTC
TRBV12-3/TRBV12-4	few	TRBD1	TRBJ1-5	CASSFWGRGLMGNQPQHF	TGTGCCAGCAGTTTCTGGGGCAGGGGGCTGATGGGCAATCAGCCCCAGCATTTT
TRBV12-3/TRBV12-4	few	TRBD2	TRBJ2-4	CASSFVAGGKNIQYF	TGTGCCAGCAGTTTTGTAGCGGGGGGGAAAAACATTCAGTACTTC
TRBV18	-	-	TRBJ2-5	CASSLNRAGTQETQYF	TGTGCCAGCTCGCTAAACAGGGCTGGGACCCAAGAGACCCAGTACTTC
TRBV3-1	few	-	TRBJ2-5	CASSYMRQETQYF	TGTGCCAGCAGCTATATGCGCCAAGAGACCCAGTACTTC
TRBV25-1	-	TRBD1	TRBJ1-6	CASSFTGAFSPLHF	TGTGCCAGCAGTTTCACAGGGGCGTTTTCACCCCTCCACTTT
TRBV29-1	once	-	TRBJ2-3	CSVRAGDMQYF	TGCAGCGTCCGGGCCGGAGATATGCAGTATTTT
TRBV6-6	many	TRBD1	TRBJ2-7	CASSYGTVSSYEQYF	TGTGCCAGCAGTTACGGGACAGTGAGCTCCTACGAGCAGTACTTC
TRBV20-1	-	-	TRBJ1-1	CSARPPRDNTEAFF	TGCAGTGCTAGGCCCCCCAGGGACAACACTGAAGCTTTCTTT
TRBV11-2	few	TRBD2	TRBJ2-5	CASSSPSGAGGQETQYF	TGTGCCAGCAGCTCCCCTTCAGGCGCGGGGGGGCAAGAGACCCAGTACTTC
TRBV7-9	few	-	TRBJ1-2	CASSYPGGGDTF	TGTGCCAGCAGCTACCCTGGGGGGGGAGACACCTTC
TRBV7-8	-	TRBD2	TRBJ2-5	CASSPWTSGGPGETQYF	TGTGCCAGCAGCCCCTGGACTAGCGGGGGGCCCGGGGAGACCCAGTACTTC
TRBV29-1	-	-	TRBJ1-1	CSGEQGLTEAFF	TGCAGCGGGGAACAGGGTTTGACTGAAGCTTTCTTT
TRBV4-1	few	-	TRBJ2-5	CASSQGVTGETQYF	TGCGCCAGCAGCCAAGGAGTGACGGGAGAGACCCAGTACTTC
TRBV12-3/TRBV12-4	-	-	TRBJ2-5	CASSIEETQYF	TGTGCCAGCAGTATAGAAGAGACCCAGTACTTC
TRBV12-3/TRBV12-4	-	TRBD2	TRBJ2-5	CASSPKSGGTETQYF	TGTGCCAGCAGCCCAAAAAGCGGGGGAACGGAGACCCAGTACTTC
TRBV20-1	-	-	TRBJ1-1	CSATPKGRRGNTEAFF	TGCAGTGCCACCCCCAAGGGGCGGAGAGGGAACACTGAAGCTTTCTTT
TRBV20-1	few	TRBD2	TRBJ2-5	CSAPPGTSGETQYF	TGCAGTGCTCCCCCCGGGACTAGTGGAGAGACCCAGTACTTC
TRBV5-1	-	-	TRBJ1-2	CASSLASSDYGYTF	TGCGCCAGCAGCTTGGCCTCGTCAGACTATGGCTACACCTTC
TRBV6-5	few	TRBD2	TRBJ2-1	CASRTTSGGLHNEQFF	TGTGCCAGCAGGACAACTAGCGGGGGGCTCCACAATGAGCAGTTCTTC
TRBV4-1	-	-	TRBJ1-2	CASSPAGRGYTF	TGCGCCAGCAGCCCCGCGGGTCGGGGCTACACCTTC
TRBV5-1	many	-	TRBJ1-6	CASSPEGRANSPLHF	TGCGCCAGCAGCCCGGAGGGCAGGGCGAATTCACCCCTCCACTTT
TRBV29-1	few	TRBD1	TRBJ1-4	CSGRTGANEKLFF	TGCAGCGGTCGGACAGGGGCTAATGAAAAACTGTTTTTT
TRBV6-1	-	-	TRBJ2-7	CASSPRGQSYEQYF	TGTGCCAGCAGTCCCCGAGGACAGTCCTACGAGCAGTACTTC
TRBV5-6	few	-	TRBJ2-7	CASSLNKGIEQYF	TGTGCCAGCAGCCTCAACAAGGGCATCGAGCAGTACTTC
TRBV5-5	-	-	TRBJ2-3	CASSLAQGGTDAQYF	TGTGCCAGCAGCTTGGCCCAGGGCGGCACAGATGCGCAGTATTTT
TRBV28	many	-	TRBJ1-2	CASSLGPNGYTF	TGTGCCAGCAGTTTGGGTCCCAATGGCTACACCTTC
TRBV7-3	few	TRBD2	TRBJ2-1	CASSGIGTSGGYNEQFF	TGTGCCAGCAGCGGCATAGGGACTAGCGGGGGGTACAATGAGCAGTTCTTC
TRBV7-9	few	-	TRBJ1-2	CASSRAEYGYTF	TGTGCCAGCAGTAGAGCGGAGTATGGCTACACCTTC
TRBV29-1	-	-	TRBJ2-7	CSVESWGSTYEQYF	TGCAGCGTTGAAAGCTGGGGTTCAACCTACGAGCAGTACTTC
TRBV25-1	-	-	TRBJ2-3	CASSEEGPSTDTQYF	TGTGCCAGCAGTGAAGAAGGGCCAAGCACAGATACGCAGTATTTT
TRBV6-5	few	-	TRBJ2-5	CASSYRGGRETQYF	TGTGCCAGCAGTTACAGAGGGGGGCGAGAGACCCAGTACTTC
TRBV3-1	-	-	TRBJ1-4	CASSPATNEKLFF	TGTGCCAGCAGCCCGGCAACTAATGAAAAACTGTTTTTT
TRBV7-2	-	-	TRBJ2-1	CASSLSRSSRNEQFF	TGTGCCAGCAGCCTATCACGGTCGTCTAGGAATGAGCAGTTCTTC
TRBV20-1	-	TRBD1	TRBJ1-4	CSARDVGTDNEKLFF	TGCAGTGCTAGAGATGTAGGGACAGATAATGAAAAACTGTTTTTT
TRBV29-1	-	-	TRBJ1-4	CSVGAGAFTDEKLFF	TGCAGCGTGGGGGCAGGGGCCTTTACTGATGAAAAACTGTTTTTT